This T cell receptor beta chain was sequenced in a study of T cells in Graves' hyperthyroidism and ophthalmopathy. The CDR3 has 17 residues. Germline V lookup: CDR1 MDHEN, CDR2 SYDVKM. V shed 4 bases and J 0 bases; nucleotides not matched to a gene: 7. Amplification yielded TCR beta CDR3 regions, with RNA transcripts as the source. With the HTBI primer set, the TCR CDR3 went through a first round of RT-PCR. TCRdb independently ran MiXCR on the multiplex PCR reads; one entry per CDR3 protein. This sample has fewer than 350,000 distinct CDR3 sequences, with roughly 13% found just once. This clonotype was recorded many times.

Material for sequencing was blood. This TCR came from a woman aged 40 to 49 with Graves' hyperthyroidism. This chain joins TRBV28 and TRBJ1-5; 9 bases map to TRBD1. CDR3 residues: CASSSSGTGNSNQPQHF. CDR3 in DNA: TGTGCCAGCAGTTCCTCCGGGACAGGGAATAGCAATCAGCCCCAGCATTTT.